The TCR beta chain described here comes from a study of beta chain features in type 1 diabetes. Trimming cost V 3 bases and J 4 bases; bases outside gene matches: 6. This CDR3 region has 15 residues. Germline CDR1 and CDR2: SGDLS and YYNGEE. The whole isolated RNA underwent reverse transcription, so sequencing captured expressed TCRB transcripts. The data were produced by immunoSEQ multiplex PCR, yet TCRdb's version contains in-frame clones alone and is incomplete. This table has 150,000 to 190,000 clones, over 8.5% appearing once. The V gene is TRBV9, the J gene TRBJ2-1; 8 positions match TRBD2. The origin of this receptor is a man between 18 and 29 years old in good health. Sequenced input: central memory CD4+ T cells from blood. The CDR3 here is CASSAAAGAYNEQFF. CDR3 DNA sequence: TGTGCCAGCAGCGCCGCAGCGGGGGCATACAATGAGCAGTTCTTC.